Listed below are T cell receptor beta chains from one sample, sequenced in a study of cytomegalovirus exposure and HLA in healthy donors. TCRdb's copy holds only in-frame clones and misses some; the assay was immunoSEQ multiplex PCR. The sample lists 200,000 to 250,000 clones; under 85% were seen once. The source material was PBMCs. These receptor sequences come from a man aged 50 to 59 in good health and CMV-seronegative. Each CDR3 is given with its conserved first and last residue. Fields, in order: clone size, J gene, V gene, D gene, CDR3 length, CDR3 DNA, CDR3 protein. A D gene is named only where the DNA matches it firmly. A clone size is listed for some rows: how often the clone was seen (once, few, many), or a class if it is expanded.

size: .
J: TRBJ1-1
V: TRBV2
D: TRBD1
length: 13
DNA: TGTGCCAGCAGCGGGACAGGGGGGAGGAAAGCTTTCTTT
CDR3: CASSGTGGRKAFF

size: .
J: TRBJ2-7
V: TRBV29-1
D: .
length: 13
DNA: TGCAGCGTTGAAGAAAACGATAGATACGAGCAGTACTTC
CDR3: CSVEENDRYEQYF

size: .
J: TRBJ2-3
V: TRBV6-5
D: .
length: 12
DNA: TGTGCCAGCAGGCAGAGCACAGATACGCAGTATTTT
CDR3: CASRQSTDTQYF

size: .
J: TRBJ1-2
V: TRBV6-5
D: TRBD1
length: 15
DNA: TGTGCCAGCAGCTCCGGGACAGGGGCGTCTCATGGCTACACCTTC
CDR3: CASSSGTGASHGYTF

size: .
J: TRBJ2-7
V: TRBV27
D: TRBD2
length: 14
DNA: TGTGCCAGCACCTGGACTAGCGGGAACTACGAGCAGTACTTC
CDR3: CASTWTSGNYEQYF

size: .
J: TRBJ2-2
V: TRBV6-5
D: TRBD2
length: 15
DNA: TGTGCCAGCAGTTACGGTGGGAGGGTCACCGGGGAGCTGTTTTTT
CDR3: CASSYGGRVTGELFF

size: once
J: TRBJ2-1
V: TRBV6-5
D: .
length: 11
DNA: TGTGCCAGCAGTTTTCCAGGGGCGCAGTTCTTC
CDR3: CASSFPGAQFF

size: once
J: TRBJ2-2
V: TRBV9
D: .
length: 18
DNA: TGTGCCAGCAGCGTAGATTTACCCCTAGCGCAGAACACCGGGGAGCTGTTTTTT
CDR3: CASSVDLPLAQNTGELFF

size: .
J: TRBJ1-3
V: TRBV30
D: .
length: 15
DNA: TGTGCCTGGACGCGGCTCGGTTTCTCTGGAAACACCATATATTTT
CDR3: CAWTRLGFSGNTIYF

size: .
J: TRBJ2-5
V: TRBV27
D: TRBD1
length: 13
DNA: TGTGCCAGCGGACAGGGGTACACCGTGGAGCAGTACTTC
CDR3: CASGQGYTVEQYF

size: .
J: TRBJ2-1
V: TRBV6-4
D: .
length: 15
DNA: TGTGCCACTACTCCCCAGGACAGCGGCTACAATGAGCAGTTCTTC
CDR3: CATTPQDSGYNEQFF

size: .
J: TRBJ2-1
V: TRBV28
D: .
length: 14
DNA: TGTGCCAGCAGTTTAACGGGGGGCGGGAATGAGCAGTTCTTC
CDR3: CASSLTGGGNEQFF

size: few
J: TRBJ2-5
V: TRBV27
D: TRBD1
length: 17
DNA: TGTGCCAGCAGTCGGACAGGGCCTCCCCTCAATCAAGAGACCCAGTACTTC
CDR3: CASSRTGPPLNQETQYF

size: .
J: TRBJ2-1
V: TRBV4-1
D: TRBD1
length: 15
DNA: TGCGCCAGCACCACCGAGGGGGCCTCCTACAATGAGCAGTTCTTC
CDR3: CASTTEGASYNEQFF

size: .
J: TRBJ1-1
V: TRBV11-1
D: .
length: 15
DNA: TGTGCCAGCAGCCCAAAAGGGAGAGGGCCCCCTGAAGCTTTCTTT
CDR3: CASSPKGRGPPEAFF

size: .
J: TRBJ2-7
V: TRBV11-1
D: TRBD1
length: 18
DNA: TGTGCCAGCAGCTTAAACCGAGGCAGGGACAGGGATCTCTACGAGCAGTACTTC
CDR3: CASSLNRGRDRDLYEQYF

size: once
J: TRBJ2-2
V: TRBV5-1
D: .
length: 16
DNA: TGCGCCAGCAGCCCCCGAACAGGGACCAACACCGGGGAGCTGTTTTTT
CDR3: CASSPRTGTNTGELFF

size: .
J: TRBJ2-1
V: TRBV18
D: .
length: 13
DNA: TGTGCCAGCTCACCAAGACCCCAGGATGAGCAGTTCTTC
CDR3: CASSPRPQDEQFF

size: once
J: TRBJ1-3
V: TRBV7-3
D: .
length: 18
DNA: TGTGCCAGCCCCTTGGATCCCAGGGGAGGGCTGGAAGGAAACACCATATATTTT
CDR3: CASPLDPRGGLEGNTIYF

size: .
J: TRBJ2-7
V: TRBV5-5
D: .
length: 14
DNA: TGTGCCAGCAGCTTGGGGCAGGGCCATTACGAGCAGTACTTC
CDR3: CASSLGQGHYEQYF